This TCR beta chain was sequenced for a study of blood T cell repertoires in COVID-19 (TCRdb year 2020). The study in broad terms: The collaborator samples originated in the United States, Italy and Spain and spanned the acute and convalescent phases of COVID-19. The samples were drawn from the first 160 participants of the ongoing ImmuneRACE study and from 1,254 subjects provided by 6 global collaborators. Subjects who had been exposed to COVID-19, were actively infected with it, or had recovered from it provided the deeply sampled blood TCRbeta repertoires that made up the dataset. HLA class I and class II types, where available, came from metadata supplied by the sample provider rather than from assay-based typing. The repertoires were made available in a free public database intended to serve as a resource for research on the immune response to SARS-CoV-2. The sample metadata nearly always contained a de-identified subject ID, COVID-19 status, age in years and sex. The material from the prospective study consisted of cDNA or gDNA derived from T cells, B-cell-depleted T cells, or PBMCs.

Samples from volunteer blood donors who had recovered from COVID-19 were contributed by a second Seattle source. Collaborating institutions collected whole blood in K2EDTA tubes following their own protocols. For TCRbeta analysis, collaborator samples were shipped as frozen whole blood, as isolated PBMCs, or as DNA extracted from either sample type. Study-wide findings and limitations: The amount of clinical and demographic metadata varied by source and participant and was provided uncurated.

TCRbeta CDR3 regions were amplified from genomic DNA by means of the immunoSEQ Assay, a bias-controlled multiplex PCR. The authors processed their data as follows. The number of nucleated cells in each sample was estimated by amplification of reference gene primers within the assay. To quantify the absolute abundance of each unique TCRbeta CDR3 rearrangement, sequence reads were collapsed and filtered. For each sample, productive Simpson clonality was calculated by taking the square root of Simpson's diversity index across productive rearrangements. Not all clones reach the TCRdb copy of this immuneACCESS table, which keeps in-frame sequences only. Checked studies attribute under half of the gap to unresolved V genes and leave the rest unexplained. That table gives V, J and clone size, and the DNA gave D and trimming. A total of around 250,000 clones appear in this sample, over 80% of them only once. Together, the top ten hold 1.5% to 1.7% of the sample.

Remarks on this clone: Its specific antigen is unknown. No qualities accompany the bases; no much larger clone lies one base away.

The germline V gene sets CDR1 to SQVTM and CDR2 to ANQGSEA. The CDR3 measures 13 amino acids from cysteine to phenylalanine. Only the CDR3 portion is preserved as DNA: 39 bases, with reading frame beginning at the first base. V is pruned by 5 bases and J by 8 bases, leaving 9 bases of the junction without a gene match. This TCR was recovered from a woman aged 40 to 49 who had recovered from COVID-19. Sequenced material: peripheral blood. The rearrangement joined TRBV29-1 to TRBJ1-2; 9 junctional bases match TRBD1. The CDR3 here reads CSVTPGQGNGYTF. The DNA sequence reads TGCAGCGTTACACCGGGACAGGGCAACGGCTACACCTTC.